The 18 T cell receptor beta chains reported below all come from one sample, sequenced in a study of cytomegalovirus exposure and HLA in healthy donors. Clones were sequenced by immunoSEQ multiplex PCR, and TCRdb holds only the in-frame ones, with some missing. The repertoire holds fewer than 120,000 clones, with roughly 90% as singletons. The specimen sequenced was PBMCs. The receptors were sampled from a woman in her 30s in good health and CMV-seropositive.

This chain uses TRBV6-5 with TRBJ1-1; D may be TRBD1 (5 bases). CDR3 size: 12 residues. Trimming took off 6 bases at V and 5 bases at J, with 10 bases between the two ends. Germline CDR1 and CDR2: MNHEY and SVGAGI. CDR3 nucleotide sequence: TGTGCCAGCAGCCGCGACAGTACTGAAGCTTTCTTT. Encoded protein: CASSRDSTEAFF.

The chain recombines TRBV4-3 with TRBJ2-3; 7 bases align to TRBD1. The CDR3 is 15 amino acids. Trimming cost V 4 bases and J 0 bases; bases outside gene matches: 4. The germline gives CDR1 LGHNA, CDR2 YSLEER. CDR3 region: CASSRDRASTDTQYF. As DNA, the CDR3 is TGCGCCAGCAGCCGTGACAGGGCCAGCACAGATACGCAGTATTTT.

DNA for the CDR3: TGTGCCAGCAGTCCCCGACTAGCGGGAGTTGATGAGCAGTTCTTC. Its translation is CASSPRLAGVDEQFF. The chain employs TRBV28 and TRBJ2-1; 12 nucleotides align to TRBD2. This CDR3 comprises 15 residues. With V trimmed by 5 bases and J by 8 bases, 7 bases remained unmatched. Per the germline V gene, CDR1 is MDHEN and CDR2 is SYDVKM.

The V gene is TRBV7-9, the J gene TRBJ2-5; D is unresolved. V was shortened by 2 bases and J by 1 base, with 2 bases between the two germline ends. This CDR3 comprises 12 residues. From germline, CDR1 is SEHNR and CDR2 FQNEAQ (reference sequence). Written as DNA, the CDR3 is TGTGCCAGCAGCTTACTCCAAGAGACCCAGTACTTC. This codes for CASSLLQETQYF.

The rearrangement joins TRBV5-6 to TRBJ2-5; 9 bases agree with TRBD2. The length of the CDR3 is 16 residues. V lost 0 bases to trimming and J lost 1 base; unmatched junction nucleotides: 4. CDR1 is SGHDT and CDR2 is YYEEEE in the germline V gene. CDR3 nucleotide sequence: TGTGCCAGCAGCTTGGACCTAGCGGGGATCCAAGAGACCCAGTACTTC. It translates to CASSLDLAGIQETQYF.

Remarks on this clone: The same CDR3 arises from other DNA sequences in this sample as well. The chain uses TRBV20-1 and TRBJ2-1; unclear D gene. Trimming took 5 bases from V and 7 from J, leaving 6 bases between them. The CDR3 runs 10 residues. The germline CDR1 and CDR2 sequences are DFQATT and SNEGSKA (reference sequence). The CDR3 DNA is TGCAGTGCTGTCAGGAATGAGCAGTTCTTC. This translates into CSAVRNEQFF.

The CDR3: CASSFELNQPQHF. The CDR3 nucleotides are TGTGCCAGCAGCTTTGAGCTCAATCAGCCCCAGCATTTT. V usage is TRBV7-6 and J usage is TRBJ1-5; D not certain. V gave up 3 bases and J gave up 3 bases, with 6 bases separating them. Per the germline V gene, CDR1 is SGHVS and CDR2 is FNYEAQ. The CDR3 has 13 residues.

The CDR3 here is CASSLDQREQYF. The CDR3 DNA sequence: TGTGCCAGCAGCTTAGACCAGAGGGAGCAGTACTTC. This chain uses TRBV11-2 with TRBJ2-7; D not resolved. V was clipped by 0 bases and J by 7 bases, with 7 bases between them. CDR3 length: 12 residues. Germline V gene sequence: CDR1 SGHAT, CDR2 FQNNGV.

The V call is TRBV4-1, the J call TRBJ2-2; D might be TRBD1 (5 bases). Germline assignment: CDR1 MGHRA and CDR2 YSYEKL. Trimming left V 4 bases short and J 1 base short, with 16 bases between. The CDR3 consists of 17 residues. CDR3 in amino acids: CASSPTGGGLNTGELFF. CDR3 coding DNA: TGCGCCAGCAGCCCCACAGGCGGTGGATTGAACACCGGGGAGCTGTTTTTT.

The chain uses TRBV5-4 and TRBJ2-5; TRBD1 agrees at 9 bases. From germline, CDR1 is SGHNT and CDR2 YYREEE (reference sequence). This CDR3 is built from 15 residues. After removal of 4 bases from V and 5 bases from J, the junction contained 9 bases not matched to a gene. This CDR3 reads CASSARTGAGETQYF. The DNA of the CDR3 is TGTGCCAGCAGCGCCAGGACAGGGGCAGGGGAGACCCAGTACTTC. Using reference TRBV5-4 and TRBJ2-5 for the parts outside the CDR3, the full variable domain is ETGVTQSPTHLIKTRGQQVTLRCSSQSGHNTVSWYQQALGQGPQFIFQYYREEENGRGNFPPRFSGLQFPNYSSELNVNALELDDSALYLCASSARTGAGETQYFGPGTRLLVL.

CDR3 in amino acids: CASSAPTSGGALMGKMEAQYF. The DNA for the CDR3 is TGTGCCAGTTCAGCCCCAACTAGCGGGGGGGCCCTCATGGGCAAAATGGAAGCGCAGTACTTC. J is TRBJ2-7 and V is TRBV2; 13 nucleotides align to TRBD2. The CDR3 extends over 21 amino acids. J lost 9 bases, V lost 9 bases, and 32 bases had no gene match. In germline, CDR1 is SNHLY, CDR2 FYNNEI.

This chain joins TRBV11-2 and TRBJ2-7; 11 nucleotides line up with TRBD2. CDR1 is SGHAT, CDR2 FQNNGV, per germline. The CDR3 sequence is 15 residues long. After removal of 5 bases from V and 3 bases from J, the junction contained 6 bases not matched to a gene. The DNA for the CDR3 is TGTGCCAGCAGCCCAACTAGCGGGGGACACTACGAGCAGTACTTC. Protein: CASSPTSGGHYEQYF.

CDR3 sequence: CSVEDLGSVGGETQYF. CDR3 nucleotide sequence: TGCAGCGTTGAAGATCTCGGCAGCGTGGGGGGAGAGACCCAGTACTTC. The chain has TRBV29-1 and TRBJ2-5; tentative D call: TRBD2 (6 bases). Trimming removed 0 bases at V and 4 bases at J, with 18 bases between. The CDR3 is 16 residues long. Germline V gene data show CDR1 as SQVTM and CDR2 as ANQGSEA.

This rearrangement joins TRBV10-1 to TRBJ2-3, with TRBD1 as a possible D gene (6 bases). The CDR3 loop spans 13 amino acids. Between the trimmed V and J ends, which lost 3 bases and 4 bases, there was a span of 8 bases. Germline V gives CDR1 WNHNN, CDR2 SYGVQD (reference sequence). The CDR3 coding sequence is TGCGCCAGCAGTGAAGGACAGTCAGATACGCAGTATTTT. Translation: CASSEGQSDTQYF.

V usage is TRBV9 and J usage is TRBJ2-5, with a tentative D call TRBD2 (6 bases). Per the germline V gene, CDR1 is SGDLS and CDR2 is YYNGEE. Trimming left V 4 bases short and J 2 bases short, with 15 bases between. CDR3 size: 15 residues. The CDR3 nucleotides read TGTGCCAGCAGCTCGGAGGGAACGACACAAGAGACCCAGTACTTC. Translated, it gives CASSSEGTTQETQYF.

The chain combines TRBV21-1 with TRBJ1-5; TRBD1, as called in the table, went unchecked against the DNA. TRBV21-1 is shown as a pseudogene. There are 15 residues in the CDR3. Here the CDR3 DNA reads TGTGCCAGCAGCGTACAGGGAAGCAGCAATCAGCCCCAGCATTTT. It is translated as CASSVQGSSNQPQHF.

The chain couples TRBV5-1 to TRBJ2-3, with D perhaps TRBD1 (6 bases). CDR3 length: 14 amino acids. Germline-derived CDR1 and CDR2 are SGHRS and YFSETQ. V dropped 2 bases and J dropped 4 bases, with 11 bases sitting between them. The CDR3 reads CASSLQGFPDTQYF. CDR3 nucleotide sequence: TGCGCCAGCAGCTTACAGGGCTTCCCAGATACGCAGTATTTT.

J is TRBJ2-7 and V is TRBV13; the match to TRBD1 covers 9 bases. The CDR3 runs 15 residues. Germline V CDR1 and CDR2: PRHDT, FYEKMQ (reference sequence). With 1 base clipped from V and 2 bases from J, the junction kept 3 bases outside the gene matches. CDR3 DNA: TGTGCCAGCAGCTTAGCCGGGACAGGGCCCTACGAGCAGTACTTC. It is translated as CASSLAGTGPYEQYF.